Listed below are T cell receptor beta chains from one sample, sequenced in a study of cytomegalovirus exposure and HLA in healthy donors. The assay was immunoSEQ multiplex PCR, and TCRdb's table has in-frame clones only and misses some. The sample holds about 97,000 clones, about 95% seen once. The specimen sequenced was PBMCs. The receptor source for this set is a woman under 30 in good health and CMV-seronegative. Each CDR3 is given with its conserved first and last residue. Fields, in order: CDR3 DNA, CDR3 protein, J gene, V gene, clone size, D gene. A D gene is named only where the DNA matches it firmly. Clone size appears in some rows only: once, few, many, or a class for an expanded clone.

CDR3 DNA: TGTGCCAGTAGTATAGGGGGCGGACCTCAATCGGCCCAGCATTTT; CDR3 protein: CASSIGGGPQSAQHF; J gene: TRBJ1-5; V gene: TRBV19; clone size: .; D gene: .
CDR3 DNA: TGCAGCGTTGCCCCATGGGAGCCTTACAATGAGCAGTTCTTC; CDR3 protein: CSVAPWEPYNEQFF; J gene: TRBJ2-1; V gene: TRBV29-1; clone size: .; D gene: .
CDR3 DNA: TGTGCCATCAGCAGACAGGGGAGGGATGGCTACACCTTC; CDR3 protein: CAISRQGRDGYTF; J gene: TRBJ1-2; V gene: TRBV10-3; clone size: once; D gene: TRBD1
CDR3 DNA: TGTGCCAGCAGCTTAGAGGGTAGCGGGTCCTTCTACAATGAGCAGTTCTTC; CDR3 protein: CASSLEGSGSFYNEQFF; J gene: TRBJ2-1; V gene: TRBV7-2; clone size: once; D gene: TRBD2
CDR3 DNA: TGTGCCAGCAGAGCTTGGGGTTCAGGGGGGAATGAAAAACTGTTTTTT; CDR3 protein: CASRAWGSGGNEKLFF; J gene: TRBJ1-4; V gene: TRBV5-6; clone size: .; D gene: TRBD1
CDR3 DNA: TGTGCCAGCAGCCCCAGGGGGGTGGCAGAAGTAAACACTGAAGCTTTCTTT; CDR3 protein: CASSPRGVAEVNTEAFF; J gene: TRBJ1-1; V gene: TRBV9; clone size: once; D gene: TRBD1
CDR3 DNA: TGTGCCAGCAGCCCCCTAGGGGGCAGCGAGCAGTACTTC; CDR3 protein: CASSPLGGSEQYF; J gene: TRBJ2-7; V gene: TRBV7-2; clone size: .; D gene: TRBD1
CDR3 DNA: TGTGCCAGCAGTTTGGCAGTCGAAGGGGGCGGGGAGCTGTTTTTT; CDR3 protein: CASSLAVEGGGELFF; J gene: TRBJ2-2; V gene: TRBV27; clone size: .; D gene: .
CDR3 DNA: TGTGCCAGCTCACCAGCCGGTTTTCGTGAAAAACTGTTTTTT; CDR3 protein: CASSPAGFREKLFF; J gene: TRBJ1-4; V gene: TRBV18; clone size: .; D gene: .
CDR3 DNA: TGCGCCAGCAGCACGGGACAGGGGGCTTTCGAGCAGTACTTC; CDR3 protein: CASSTGQGAFEQYF; J gene: TRBJ2-7; V gene: TRBV5-1; clone size: .; D gene: TRBD1
CDR3 DNA: TGTGCCAGCAGTAAAGACTCCCGGTGGGGCTACACCTTC; CDR3 protein: CASSKDSRWGYTF; J gene: TRBJ1-2; V gene: TRBV6-4; clone size: once; D gene: .
CDR3 DNA: TGTGCCAGCAGCTCCGCTATCAGTGGGACAGGGATACAGAATAGCAATCAGCCCCAGCATTTT; CDR3 protein: CASSSAISGTGIQNSNQPQHF; J gene: TRBJ1-5; V gene: TRBV2; clone size: .; D gene: TRBD1
CDR3 DNA: TGTGCCAGCAGCGTAGATGGGACAGGGGCCGGAAACACCATATATTTT; CDR3 protein: CASSVDGTGAGNTIYF; J gene: TRBJ1-3; V gene: TRBV9; clone size: .; D gene: TRBD1
CDR3 DNA: TGTGCCAGCAGCCTTGGGAGCCAGGTGCAGTTTACCTACGAGCAGTACTTC; CDR3 protein: CASSLGSQVQFTYEQYF; J gene: TRBJ2-7; V gene: TRBV7-8; clone size: .; D gene: .
CDR3 DNA: TGTGCCAGCAGTAGGGCTACAGGGGTCTCTAATCAGCCCCAGCATTTT; CDR3 protein: CASSRATGVSNQPQHF; J gene: TRBJ1-5; V gene: TRBV6-6; clone size: .; D gene: TRBD1
CDR3 DNA: TGTGCCAGCAGCGTAAGCGGGGGGAACACCGGGGAGCTGTTTTTT; CDR3 protein: CASSVSGGNTGELFF; J gene: TRBJ2-2; V gene: TRBV9; clone size: once; D gene: TRBD2
CDR3 DNA: TGTGCCAGCAGCTTAGCCGGGGGTGTCTACGAGCAGTACTTC; CDR3 protein: CASSLAGGVYEQYF; J gene: TRBJ2-7; V gene: TRBV11-2; clone size: .; D gene: .
CDR3 DNA: TGCGCCAGCAGCTTGGCCCCTATTAGCGGGAGTTCCTACGAGCAGTACTTC; CDR3 protein: CASSLAPISGSSYEQYF; J gene: TRBJ2-7; V gene: TRBV5-1; clone size: .; D gene: TRBD2
CDR3 DNA: TGTGCCAGCAGCTTAGTCTGGGGGACAGACAATGAGCAGTTCTTC; CDR3 protein: CASSLVWGTDNEQFF; J gene: TRBJ2-1; V gene: TRBV7-6; clone size: .; D gene: TRBD1
CDR3 DNA: TGTGCCAGCAGCTTAGGTGGGGGCGCGATGGCTTTCTTT; CDR3 protein: CASSLGGGAMAFF; J gene: TRBJ1-1; V gene: TRBV13; clone size: .; D gene: .
CDR3 DNA: TGCGCCAGCAGCTTGAGGGGTGACACTGAAGCTTTCTTT; CDR3 protein: CASSLRGDTEAFF; J gene: TRBJ1-1; V gene: TRBV5-1; clone size: .; D gene: .
CDR3 DNA: TGTGCCAGCAGCGCCGCGTACAGGGGAGGCGAGCAGTACTTC; CDR3 protein: CASSAAYRGGEQYF; J gene: TRBJ2-7; V gene: TRBV9; clone size: many; D gene: .
CDR3 DNA: TGTGCCAGCAGTTTATCGAGTACAGGCCGCAATGAGCAGTTCTTC; CDR3 protein: CASSLSSTGRNEQFF; J gene: TRBJ2-1; V gene: TRBV27; clone size: .; D gene: .
CDR3 DNA: TGTGCCAGCAGTTACTCCTTTGGCGGGGCCACCTACGAGCAGTACTTC; CDR3 protein: CASSYSFGGATYEQYF; J gene: TRBJ2-7; V gene: TRBV6-5; clone size: .; D gene: .
CDR3 DNA: TGTGCCAGCAGTGAGCGCGGGAGGGCCACAGATACGCAGTATTTT; CDR3 protein: CASSERGRATDTQYF; J gene: TRBJ2-3; V gene: TRBV25-1; clone size: .; D gene: TRBD2
CDR3 DNA: TGTGCCAGCAGCAACATCCAGTACTTC; CDR3 protein: CASSNIQYF; J gene: TRBJ2-4; V gene: TRBV21-1; clone size: once; D gene: .
CDR3 DNA: TGTGCCAGCAGCTTAGTTTTCGAGAATGAGCAGTTCTTC; CDR3 protein: CASSLVFENEQFF; J gene: TRBJ2-1; V gene: TRBV7-9; clone size: .; D gene: .
CDR3 DNA: TGCGCCAGCAGAGGGGGAACAGGGGGCAATTTTTTTAACTATGGCTACACCTTC; CDR3 protein: CASRGGTGGNFFNYGYTF; J gene: TRBJ1-2; V gene: TRBV5-1; clone size: .; D gene: TRBD1
CDR3 DNA: TGTGCCAGCAGCCCCGGGGGGGGTTGGGAGAAACTGTTTTTT; CDR3 protein: CASSPGGGWEKLFF; J gene: TRBJ1-4; V gene: TRBV9; clone size: .; D gene: .
CDR3 DNA: TGTGCCAGCAGCACCGACAGGGGGTGGGATGGCTACACCTTC; CDR3 protein: CASSTDRGWDGYTF; J gene: TRBJ1-2; V gene: TRBV6-5; clone size: .; D gene: TRBD1
CDR3 DNA: TGTGCCAGCAGTGAAGCGGCAGGGTCGGAAAAACTGTTTTTT; CDR3 protein: CASSEAAGSEKLFF; J gene: TRBJ1-4; V gene: TRBV25-1; clone size: .; D gene: .
CDR3 DNA: TGTGCCAGCTCAGGAAACGGGCTCCCAGGGGGCTACACCTTC; CDR3 protein: CASSGNGLPGGYTF; J gene: TRBJ1-2; V gene: TRBV18; clone size: .; D gene: .
CDR3 DNA: TGTGCCAGCAGTCCGAGTATTAACACTGAAGCTTTCTTT; CDR3 protein: CASSPSINTEAFF; J gene: TRBJ1-1; V gene: TRBV7-2; clone size: .; D gene: .
CDR3 DNA: TGCGCCAGCAGCGCTTTGGACAGGGGCGACTATGGCTACACCTTC; CDR3 protein: CASSALDRGDYGYTF; J gene: TRBJ1-2; V gene: TRBV4-3; clone size: .; D gene: TRBD1
CDR3 DNA: TGTGCCAGCAGTTTGACAGGGGGTGGGCAGCCCCAGCATTTT; CDR3 protein: CASSLTGGGQPQHF; J gene: TRBJ1-5; V gene: TRBV25-1; clone size: .; D gene: TRBD1
CDR3 DNA: TGTGCCAGCAGCGTACAAGGAGCTAACTATGGCTACACCTTC; CDR3 protein: CASSVQGANYGYTF; J gene: TRBJ1-2; V gene: TRBV14; clone size: few; D gene: .
CDR3 DNA: TGTGCCAGCAGCGGGACAGGGGGCACAGATACGCAGTATTTT; CDR3 protein: CASSGTGGTDTQYF; J gene: TRBJ2-3; V gene: TRBV6-5; clone size: .; D gene: TRBD1
CDR3 DNA: TGTGCCAGCAGCGTAGAGGATCTAGCGGTCACAGATACGCAGTATTTT; CDR3 protein: CASSVEDLAVTDTQYF; J gene: TRBJ2-3; V gene: TRBV9; clone size: .; D gene: TRBD2
CDR3 DNA: TGCGCCAGCAGCCCGACGACGCCAGGGGGACCCCTTGAAAAACTGTTTTTT; CDR3 protein: CASSPTTPGGPLEKLFF; J gene: TRBJ1-4; V gene: TRBV5-1; clone size: .; D gene: TRBD1
CDR3 DNA: TGTGCCAGCAGTTACTCCACTGCGGGGCCCTACGAGCAGTACTTC; CDR3 protein: CASSYSTAGPYEQYF; J gene: TRBJ2-7; V gene: TRBV6-5; clone size: .; D gene: .
CDR3 DNA: TGTGCCAGCAGTGAGCTATCAGATACGCAGTATTTT; CDR3 protein: CASSELSDTQYF; J gene: TRBJ2-3; V gene: TRBV2; clone size: .; D gene: .
CDR3 DNA: TGTGCCAGCAGCCCGAGGGGGCTGCTTAACACCGGGGAGCTGTTTTTT; CDR3 protein: CASSPRGLLNTGELFF; J gene: TRBJ2-2; V gene: TRBV11-3; clone size: .; D gene: TRBD1
CDR3 DNA: TGTGCCAGCAGGGGGGGCACTGAAGCTTTCTTT; CDR3 protein: CASRGGTEAFF; J gene: TRBJ1-1; V gene: TRBV7-9; clone size: .; D gene: .
CDR3 DNA: TGCGCCAGCAGCCAAAGAGCGGGAGATCTCAATGAGCAGTTCTTC; CDR3 protein: CASSQRAGDLNEQFF; J gene: TRBJ2-1; V gene: TRBV4-1; clone size: .; D gene: TRBD2
CDR3 DNA: TGTGCCAGCAGTACAGGGACAGGGGGTAGGAAGACCCAGTACTTC; CDR3 protein: CASSTGTGGRKTQYF; J gene: TRBJ2-5; V gene: TRBV6-5; clone size: .; D gene: TRBD1
CDR3 DNA: TGTGCCAGCAGTGAAAACCCGATGGGGGACTTGAACACTGAAGCTTTCTTT; CDR3 protein: CASSENPMGDLNTEAFF; J gene: TRBJ1-1; V gene: TRBV6-1; clone size: .; D gene: .
CDR3 DNA: TGTGCCAGCAGCTTAAGGGCTAGCGGGAGTGGCACAGATACGCAGTATTTT; CDR3 protein: CASSLRASGSGTDTQYF; J gene: TRBJ2-3; V gene: TRBV7-8; clone size: .; D gene: TRBD2
CDR3 DNA: TGTGCCAGCAGCCCCCGGACAGGGGGGACTAATGAAAAACTGTTTTTT; CDR3 protein: CASSPRTGGTNEKLFF; J gene: TRBJ1-4; V gene: TRBV9; clone size: once; D gene: TRBD1
CDR3 DNA: TGTGCCAGCAGCTCCGGGAATGAGCAGTTCTTC; CDR3 protein: CASSSGNEQFF; J gene: TRBJ2-1; V gene: TRBV7-9; clone size: .; D gene: .